This T cell receptor beta chain came from a study of T cell clonotyping in hematopoietic cell transplantation (dated by TCRdb to the early 2020s). At the level of the whole study: A total of 110 to 150 blood samples were collected in the study from about 40 consecutive transplant recipients and their related donors. Patient recruitment ran from 2015 to early 2017, and follow-up continued until late 2020 or death. What the authors observed across the whole study: The sample size was limited, and because cells were not sorted, the contributions of CD4 and CD8 repertoires could not be separated. Only a small fraction of recipient repertoires overlapped donor repertoires, with over 97% appearing de novo at the given depth. Recipient TCR diversity fell after transplant, with pathologically expanded clonotypes rising progressively from day 30 to day 180. Donor and pretransplant recipient Inverse Simpson Index values predicted broader posttransplant TCR repertoire diversity.

In regard to this clone: This clone's antigen is unknown. Nothing much larger sits one base from this clone, and base qualities are not available.

With the immunoSEQ assay, which is a bias-controlled multiplex PCR relying on V- and J-specific primers, TCR beta CDR3 regions were amplified from genomic DNA. In a second PCR step, the CDR3 amplicons were tagged with a proprietary barcode plus Illumina adapter sequences. An Illumina MiSeq instrument was used for sequencing of the CDR3 libraries. The original methods were these. immunoSEQ Analyzer 3.0 was used for export and quality control, with R Bioconductor and Immunarch used for downstream analyses. Only productive rearrangements in the normalized downsampled data set were used to calculate repertoire metrics. Clonotypes larger than 5 templates in the normalized cohort were defined as pathologically expanded. The Inverse Simpson Index served as the measure of repertoire diversity. CMV-specificity analyses were carried out on the non-normalized data set to capture all clonotypes. In TCRdb, the immuneACCESS table is reduced to in-frame sequences with V and J assigned. These tables do not hold every clone; where another copy was compared, an unresolved V gene accounts for under half, and the others remain unexplained. For V, J and clone size, that table is used; D and trimming come from the DNA. The sample table contains 5,500 to 8,500 clones; only one count was recorded for 85% to 90% of them. Together, the top ten hold approximately 5% of the sample.

The CDR3 spans 15 residues, from the cysteine through the phenylalanine. Kept here is only the CDR3 DNA, which spans 45 bases and is read in frame from base 1. CDR1 is given as MGHRA and CDR2 as YSYEKL, both from the germline V gene. Relative to germline, V is missing 4 bases and J is missing 7 bases, with 8 bases of the junction outside any gene match. Reading the label with the study, this specimen's time point is: 100 days after allo-HCT. Recipient blood was collected about 28 days before transplant and at days 30, 100 and 180 after transplant. Nuclei Lysis Solution was used to extract genomic DNA from fresh or cryopreserved unfractionated peripheral blood mononuclear cells.

This material consisted of PBMCs, taken 100 days after allogeneic stem cell transplant. The sequence was obtained from a male patient in his forties or fifties who had an allogeneic stem cell transplant from a related donor, so the T cells may come from the graft donor. Some clones in this sample may be carry-over from other donors' samples. This sequence uses TRBV4-1 and TRBJ1-5; 9 central nucleotides agree with TRBD1. The DNA sequence follows: TGCGCCAGCAGCCCGGACAGGGGATTAAGCCAGCCCCAGCATTTT. This translates into CASSPDRGLSQPQHF.